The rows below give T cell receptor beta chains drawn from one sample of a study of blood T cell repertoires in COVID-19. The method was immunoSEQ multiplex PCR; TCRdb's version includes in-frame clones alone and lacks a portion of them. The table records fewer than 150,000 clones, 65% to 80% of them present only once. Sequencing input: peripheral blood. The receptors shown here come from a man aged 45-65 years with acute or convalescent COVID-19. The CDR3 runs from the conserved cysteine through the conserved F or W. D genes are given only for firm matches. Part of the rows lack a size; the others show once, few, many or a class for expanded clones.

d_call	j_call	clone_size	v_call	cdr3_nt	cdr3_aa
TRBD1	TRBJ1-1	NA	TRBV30	TGTGCCTGGTCTCCGGGACAGGTGAACACTGAAGCTTTCTTT	CAWSPGQVNTEAFF
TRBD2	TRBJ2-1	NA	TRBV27	TGTGCCAGCAGTTTGCGGGGGGGGTACAATGAGCAGTTCTTC	CASSLRGGYNEQFF
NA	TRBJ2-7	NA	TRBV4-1	TGCGCCAGCAGCCAAGGCGTAGCTGGCTACGAGCAGTACTTC	CASSQGVAGYEQYF
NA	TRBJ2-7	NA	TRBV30	TGTGCCTGGAGCGAGGGGGTCTACGAGCAGTACTTC	CAWSEGVYEQYF
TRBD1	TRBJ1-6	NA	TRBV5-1	TGCGCCAGCTGCCGTGGGACAGGACTTTATAATTCACCCCTCCACTTT	CASCRGTGLYNSPLHF
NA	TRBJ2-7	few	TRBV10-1	TGCGCCAGCAGTGAGTCAGGGGTCTCCTACGAGCAGTACTTC	CASSESGVSYEQYF
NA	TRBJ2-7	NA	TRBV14	TGTGCCAGCAGCTGGACAGCCTACGAGCAGTACTTC	CASSWTAYEQYF
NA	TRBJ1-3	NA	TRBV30	TGTGCCTGGGGGGCAGGGTACTCTGGAAACACCATATATTTT	CAWGAGYSGNTIYF
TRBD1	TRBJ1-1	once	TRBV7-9	TGTGCCAGCAGCGCCCTGGTGACAGGGAGGAACACTGAAGCTTTCTTT	CASSALVTGRNTEAFF
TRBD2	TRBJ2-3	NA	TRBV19	TGTGCCAGCAGACGGGGGGACCGAAGGGGAGATACGCAGTATTTT	CASRRGDRRGDTQYF
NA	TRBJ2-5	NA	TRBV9	TGTGCCAGCAGCGTAGGGGGAGTAACAGAGACCCAGTACTTC	CASSVGGVTETQYF
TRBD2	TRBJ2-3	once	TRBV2	TGTGCCTCCAGGACTAGCGGGAGGGTGAATACGCAGTATTTT	CASRTSGRVNTQYF
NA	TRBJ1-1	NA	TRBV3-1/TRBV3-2	TGTGCCAGCAGCCAACTTCTCAAGGGGATTGAAGCTTTCTTT	CASSQLLKGIEAFF
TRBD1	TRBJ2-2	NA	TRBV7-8	TGTGCCAGCAGAAGAGACAGGGGTTACACCGGGGAGCTGTTTTTT	CASRRDRGYTGELFF
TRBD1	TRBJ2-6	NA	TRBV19	TGTGCCAGTAGTATCAGACCGGGACAGGGCTCTGGGGCCAACGTCCTGACTTTC	CASSIRPGQGSGANVLTF
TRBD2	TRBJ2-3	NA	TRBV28	TGTGCCAGCAGTCTAGCGGCTAGCACAGATACGCAGTATTTT	CASSLAASTDTQYF
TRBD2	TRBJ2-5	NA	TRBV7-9	TGTGCCAGCAGCTTTCGGCTAGCGGTCCGGGAGACCCAGTACTTC	CASSFRLAVRETQYF
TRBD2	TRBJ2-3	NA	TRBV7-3	TGTGCCAGCAGCCCCAGCGGGGGGGCCGGGGATACGCAGTATTTT	CASSPSGGAGDTQYF
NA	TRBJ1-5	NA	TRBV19	TGTGCCAGTAGTATAGTTACAGGCGGCAATCAGCCCCAGCATTTT	CASSIVTGGNQPQHF
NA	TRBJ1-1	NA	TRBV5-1	TGCGCCAGCACCCCGGGAGGGGGCACTGAAGCTTTCTTT	CASTPGGGTEAFF
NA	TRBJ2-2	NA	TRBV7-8	TGTGCCAGCAGCTTAGTTAGGGGGGGCACCGGGGAGCTGTTTTTT	CASSLVRGGTGELFF
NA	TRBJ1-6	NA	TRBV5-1	TGCGCCAGCAGCTTTGAGTCAGTATGGGAGTCACCCCTCCACTTT	CASSFESVWESPLHF
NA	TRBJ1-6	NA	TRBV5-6	TGTGCCAGCAGCTTGGGACAGTTCAATTCACCCCTCCACTTT	CASSLGQFNSPLHF
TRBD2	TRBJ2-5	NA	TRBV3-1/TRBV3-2	TGTGCCAGCAGCAAAAGCGGGGTAGGCGGGGAGACCCAGTACTTC	CASSKSGVGGETQYF
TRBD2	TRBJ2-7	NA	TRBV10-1	TGCGCCAGCAGACTAGGGACTAGCGGGACAGGCGAGCAGTACTTC	CASRLGTSGTGEQYF
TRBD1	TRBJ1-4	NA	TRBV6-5	TGTGCCAGCGGACAGGATAATGAAAAACTGTTTTTT	CASGQDNEKLFF
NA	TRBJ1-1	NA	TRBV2	TGTGCCAGCATTGGTGGCCTGAACACTGAAGCTTTCTTT	CASIGGLNTEAFF
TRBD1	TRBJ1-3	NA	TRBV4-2	TGTGCCAGCAGCCAAGTTTCAGGGGGTGGAAACACCATATATTTT	CASSQVSGGGNTIYF
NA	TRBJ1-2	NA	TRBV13	TGTGCCAGCAGCCCCGGGGGGTTGGGCTATGGCTACACCTTC	CASSPGGLGYGYTF
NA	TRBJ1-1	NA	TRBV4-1	TGCGCCAGCAGCGGGCGCCCTTTCAACTTAAAGAACACTGAAGCTTTCTTT	CASSGRPFNLKNTEAFF
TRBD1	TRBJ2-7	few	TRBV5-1	TGCGCCAGCAGCTTGGGACAGGGCTCCTACGAGCAGTACTTC	CASSLGQGSYEQYF
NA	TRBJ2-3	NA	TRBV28	TGTGCCAGCAGTTTCAGGGTCACTTACACAGATACGCAGTATTTT	CASSFRVTYTDTQYF
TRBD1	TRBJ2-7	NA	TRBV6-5	TGTGCCAGCAGTTATGACAGGGGGTCCTACGAGCAGTACTTC	CASSYDRGSYEQYF
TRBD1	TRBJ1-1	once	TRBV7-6	TGTGCCAGCAGCACCCCGACAGGGCAGGGTGTGGCTGAAGCTTTCTTT	CASSTPTGQGVAEAFF
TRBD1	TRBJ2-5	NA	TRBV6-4	TGTGCCAGCAGTGGCCGGGACAGGGGAAAGGGGGAGACCCAGTACTTC	CASSGRDRGKGETQYF
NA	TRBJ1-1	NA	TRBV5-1	TGCGCCAGCAGCTTGGGGACTGCTCTGACTGAAGCTTTCTTT	CASSLGTALTEAFF
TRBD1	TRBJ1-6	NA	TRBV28	TGTGCCAGCAGTTCCGGGACAGGGGGTACTCCCCTCAACCACTTT	CASSSGTGGTPLNHF
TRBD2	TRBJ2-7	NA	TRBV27	TGTGCCAGCAGACTTTGGGCGGGAGACGAGTACGAGCAGTACTTC	CASRLWAGDEYEQYF
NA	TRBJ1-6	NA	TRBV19	TGTGCCAGTAGTATCAGGGAGGGGATTTCACCCCTCCACTTT	CASSIREGISPLHF
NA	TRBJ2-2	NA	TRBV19	TGTGCCAGTAAGTTACAGGCGAACACCGGGGAGCTGTTTTTT	CASKLQANTGELFF